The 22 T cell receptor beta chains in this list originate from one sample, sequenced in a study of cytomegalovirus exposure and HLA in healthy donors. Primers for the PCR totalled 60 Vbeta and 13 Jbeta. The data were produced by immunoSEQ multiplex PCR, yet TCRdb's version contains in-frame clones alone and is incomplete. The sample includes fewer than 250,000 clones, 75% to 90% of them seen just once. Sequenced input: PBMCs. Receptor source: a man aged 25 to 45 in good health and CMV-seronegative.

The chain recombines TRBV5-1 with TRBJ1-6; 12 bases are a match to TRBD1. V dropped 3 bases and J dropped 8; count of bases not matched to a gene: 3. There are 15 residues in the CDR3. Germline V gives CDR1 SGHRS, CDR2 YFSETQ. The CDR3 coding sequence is TGCGCCAGCAGCTGGGGGGACAGGGGGCATTCACCCCTCCACTTT. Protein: CASSWGDRGHSPLHF.

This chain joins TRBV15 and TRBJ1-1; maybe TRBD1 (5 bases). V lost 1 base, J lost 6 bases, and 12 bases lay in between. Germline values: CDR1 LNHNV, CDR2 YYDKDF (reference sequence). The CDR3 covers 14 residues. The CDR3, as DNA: TGTGCCACCAGCAGAGGTGACAGTTATGCTGAAGCTTTCTTT. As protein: CATSRGDSYAEAFF.

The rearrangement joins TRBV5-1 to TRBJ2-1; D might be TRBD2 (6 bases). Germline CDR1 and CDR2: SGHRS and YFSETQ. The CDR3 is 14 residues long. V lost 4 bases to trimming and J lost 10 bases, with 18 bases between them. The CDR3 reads CASSLELAETEQFF. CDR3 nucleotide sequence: TGCGCCAGCAGCCTGGAATTAGCGGAAACCGAGCAGTTCTTC.

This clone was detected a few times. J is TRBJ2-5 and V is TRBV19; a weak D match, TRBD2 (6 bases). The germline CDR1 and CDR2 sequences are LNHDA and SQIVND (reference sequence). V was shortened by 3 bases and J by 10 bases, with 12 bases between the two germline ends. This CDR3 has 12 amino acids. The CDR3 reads CASSISGGIQYF. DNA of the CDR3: TGTGCCAGTAGTATTAGCGGTGGGATCCAGTACTTC. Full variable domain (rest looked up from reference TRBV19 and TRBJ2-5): DGGITQSPKYLFRKEGQNVTLSCEQNLNHDAMYWYRQDPGQGLRLIYYSQIVNDFQKGDIAEGYSVSREKKESFPLTVTSAQKNPTAFYLCASSISGGIQYFGPGTRLLVL.

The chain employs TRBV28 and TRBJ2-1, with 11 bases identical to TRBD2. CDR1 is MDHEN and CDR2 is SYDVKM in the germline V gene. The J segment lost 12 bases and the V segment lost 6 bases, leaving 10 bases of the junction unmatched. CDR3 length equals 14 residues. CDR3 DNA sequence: TGTGCCAGCAGGGGGACTAGCGGCTCAGGGGGGCAGTTCTTC. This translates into CASRGTSGSGGQFF.

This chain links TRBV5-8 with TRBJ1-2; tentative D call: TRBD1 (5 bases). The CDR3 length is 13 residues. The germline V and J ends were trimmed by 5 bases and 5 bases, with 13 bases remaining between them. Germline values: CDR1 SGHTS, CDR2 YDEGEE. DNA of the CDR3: TGTGCCAGCAGACAGCCTACAGGTTATGGCTACACCTTC. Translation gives CASRQPTGYGYTF.

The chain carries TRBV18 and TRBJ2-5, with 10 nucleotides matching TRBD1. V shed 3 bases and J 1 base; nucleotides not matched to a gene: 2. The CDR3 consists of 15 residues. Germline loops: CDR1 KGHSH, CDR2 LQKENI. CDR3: CASSPGTGVQETQYF. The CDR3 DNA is TGTGCCAGCTCACCCGGGACAGGGGTCCAAGAGACCCAGTACTTC.

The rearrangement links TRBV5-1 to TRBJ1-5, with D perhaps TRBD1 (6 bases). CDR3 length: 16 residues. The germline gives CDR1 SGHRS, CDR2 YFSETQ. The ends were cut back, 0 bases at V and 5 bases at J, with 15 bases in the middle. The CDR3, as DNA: TGCGCCAGCAGCTTGGCCCCACAGGGCCATGATCAGCCCCAGCATTTT. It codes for CASSLAPQGHDQPQHF.

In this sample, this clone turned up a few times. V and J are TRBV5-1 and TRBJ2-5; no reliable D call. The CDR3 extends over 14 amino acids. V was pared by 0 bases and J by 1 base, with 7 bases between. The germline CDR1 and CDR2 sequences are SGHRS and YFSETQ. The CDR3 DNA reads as TGCGCCAGCAGCTTGGGAAGCTTCCAAGAGACCCAGTACTTC. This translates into CASSLGSFQETQYF.

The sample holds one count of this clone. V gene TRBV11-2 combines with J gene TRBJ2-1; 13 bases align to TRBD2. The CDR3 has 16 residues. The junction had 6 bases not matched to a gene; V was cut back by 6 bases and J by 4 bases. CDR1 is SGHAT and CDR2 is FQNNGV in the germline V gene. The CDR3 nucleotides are TGTGCCAGCAGGACCGGGACTAGCGGGAATTACAATGAGCAGTTCTTC. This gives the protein CASRTGTSGNYNEQFF.

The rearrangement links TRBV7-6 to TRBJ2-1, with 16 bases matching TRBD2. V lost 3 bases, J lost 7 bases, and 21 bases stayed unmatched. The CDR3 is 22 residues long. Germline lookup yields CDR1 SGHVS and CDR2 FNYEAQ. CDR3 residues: CASSFGTSGGADEGDGANEQFF. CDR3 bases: TGTGCCAGCAGCTTCGGGACTAGCGGGGGGGCGGACGAAGGGGACGGGGCTAATGAGCAGTTCTTC.

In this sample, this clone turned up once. The CDR3 reads CASSQDDRTTLANYGYTF. The CDR3 region has the DNA TGCGCCAGCAGCCAAGATGACAGAACAACATTAGCTAACTATGGCTACACCTTC. The chain joins TRBV4-1 to TRBJ1-2; the D gene is possibly TRBD1 (5 bases). CDR1 and CDR2 (germline): MGHRA, YSYEKL. Trimming shortened V by 0 bases and J by 0 bases, and 17 bases separated the two germline ends. The CDR3 has 18 amino acids.

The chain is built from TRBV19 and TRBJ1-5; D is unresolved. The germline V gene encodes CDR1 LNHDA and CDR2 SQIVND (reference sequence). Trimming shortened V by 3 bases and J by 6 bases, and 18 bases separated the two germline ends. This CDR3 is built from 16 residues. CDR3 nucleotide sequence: TGTGCCAGTAGTATTGAGGTAGGCTACACACGTCAGCCCCAGCATTTT. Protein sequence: CASSIEVGYTRQPQHF.

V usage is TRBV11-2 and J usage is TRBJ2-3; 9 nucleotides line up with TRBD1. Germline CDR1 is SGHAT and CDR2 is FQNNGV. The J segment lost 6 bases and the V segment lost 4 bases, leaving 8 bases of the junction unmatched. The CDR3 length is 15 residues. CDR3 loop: CASSWPTGGLDTQYF. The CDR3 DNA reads TGTGCCAGCAGCTGGCCGACAGGGGGTCTCGATACGCAGTATTTT. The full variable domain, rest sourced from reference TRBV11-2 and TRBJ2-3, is EAGVAQSPRYKIIEKRQSVAFWCNPISGHATLYWYQQILGQGPKLLIQFQNNGVVDDSQLPKDRFSAERLKGVDSTLKIQPAKLEDSAVYLCASSWPTGGLDTQYFGPGTRLTVL.

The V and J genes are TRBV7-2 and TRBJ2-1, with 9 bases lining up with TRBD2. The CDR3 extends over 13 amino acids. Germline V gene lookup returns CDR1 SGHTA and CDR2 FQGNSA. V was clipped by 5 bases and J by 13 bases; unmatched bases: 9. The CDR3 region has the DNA TGTGCCAGCAGCAAACGGGAGCGGGGGGACCAGTTCTTC. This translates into CASSKRERGDQFF. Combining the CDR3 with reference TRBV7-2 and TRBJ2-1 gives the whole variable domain GAGVSQSPSNKVTEKGKDVELRCDPISGHTALYWYRQSLGQGLEFLIYFQGNSAPDKSGLPSDRFSAERTGGSVSTLTIQRTQQEDSAVYLCASSKRERGDQFFGPGTRLTVL.

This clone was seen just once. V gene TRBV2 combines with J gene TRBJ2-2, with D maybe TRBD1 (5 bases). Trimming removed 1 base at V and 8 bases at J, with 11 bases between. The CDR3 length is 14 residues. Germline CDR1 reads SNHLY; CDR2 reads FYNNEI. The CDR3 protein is CASSEEQAPGELFF. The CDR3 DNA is TGTGCCAGCAGTGAAGAACAGGCTCCGGGGGAGCTGTTTTTT.

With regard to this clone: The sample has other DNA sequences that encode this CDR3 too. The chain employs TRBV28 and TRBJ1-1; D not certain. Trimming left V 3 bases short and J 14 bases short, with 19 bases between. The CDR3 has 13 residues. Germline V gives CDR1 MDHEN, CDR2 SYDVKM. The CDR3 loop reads CASSFRGLVGAFF. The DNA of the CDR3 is TGTGCCAGCAGTTTTAGAGGATTAGTAGGCGCCTTCTTT. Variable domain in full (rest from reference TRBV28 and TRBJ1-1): DVKVTQSSRYLVKRTGEKVFLECVQDMDHENMFWYRQDPGLGLRLIYFSYDVKMKEKGDIPEGYSVSREKKERFSLILESASTNQTSMYLCASSFRGLVGAFFGQGTRLTVV.

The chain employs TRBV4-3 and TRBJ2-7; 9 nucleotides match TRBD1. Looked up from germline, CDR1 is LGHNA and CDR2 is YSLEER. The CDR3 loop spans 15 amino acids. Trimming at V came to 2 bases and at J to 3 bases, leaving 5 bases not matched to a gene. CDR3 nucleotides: TGCGCCAGCAGCCAACGTGGGACAGGGATCTACGAGCAGTACTTC. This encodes CASSQRGTGIYEQYF.

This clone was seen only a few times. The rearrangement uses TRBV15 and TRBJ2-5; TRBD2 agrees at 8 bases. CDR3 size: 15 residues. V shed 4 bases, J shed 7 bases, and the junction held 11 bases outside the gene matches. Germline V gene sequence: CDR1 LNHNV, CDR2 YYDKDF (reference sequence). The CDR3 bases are TGTGCCACCAGCATGAGATTAGCGGGGACGTGGACCCAGTACTTC. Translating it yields CATSMRLAGTWTQYF.

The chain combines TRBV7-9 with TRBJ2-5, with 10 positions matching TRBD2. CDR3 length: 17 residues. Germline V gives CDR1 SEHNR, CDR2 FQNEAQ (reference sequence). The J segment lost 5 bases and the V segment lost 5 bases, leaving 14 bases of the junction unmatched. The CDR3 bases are TGTGCCAGCAGCAGGAGGGGTCCTAGCGGGAGTGGTGAGACCCAGTACTTC. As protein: CASSRRGPSGSGETQYF.

CDR3 nucleotide sequence: TGTGCCAGCAGCTTAGCCAGGGCCGCCCTCGGTGAAAAACTGTTTTTT. It specifies CASSLARAALGEKLFF. The chain couples TRBV7-8 to TRBJ1-4; perhaps TRBD1 as D (5 bases). This CDR3 is 16 amino acids long. The V gene lost 0 bases and the J gene lost 7 bases, with 15 bases spanning the gap. Germline V gene data show CDR1 as SGHVS and CDR2 as FQNEAQ.

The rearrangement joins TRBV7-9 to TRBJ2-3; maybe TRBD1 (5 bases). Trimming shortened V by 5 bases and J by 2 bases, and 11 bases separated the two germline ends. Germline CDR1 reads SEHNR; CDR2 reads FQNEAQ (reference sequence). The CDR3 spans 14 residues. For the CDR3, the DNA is TGTGCCAGCAGCGTGACAGACTCCACAGATACGCAGTATTTT. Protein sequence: CASSVTDSTDTQYF. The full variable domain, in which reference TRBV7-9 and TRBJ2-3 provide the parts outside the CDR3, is DTGVSQNPRHKITKRGQNVTFRCDPISEHNRLYWYRQTLGQGPEFLTYFQNEAQLEKSRLLSDRFSAERPKGSFSTLEIQRTEQGDSAMYLCASSVTDSTDTQYFGPGTRLTVL.